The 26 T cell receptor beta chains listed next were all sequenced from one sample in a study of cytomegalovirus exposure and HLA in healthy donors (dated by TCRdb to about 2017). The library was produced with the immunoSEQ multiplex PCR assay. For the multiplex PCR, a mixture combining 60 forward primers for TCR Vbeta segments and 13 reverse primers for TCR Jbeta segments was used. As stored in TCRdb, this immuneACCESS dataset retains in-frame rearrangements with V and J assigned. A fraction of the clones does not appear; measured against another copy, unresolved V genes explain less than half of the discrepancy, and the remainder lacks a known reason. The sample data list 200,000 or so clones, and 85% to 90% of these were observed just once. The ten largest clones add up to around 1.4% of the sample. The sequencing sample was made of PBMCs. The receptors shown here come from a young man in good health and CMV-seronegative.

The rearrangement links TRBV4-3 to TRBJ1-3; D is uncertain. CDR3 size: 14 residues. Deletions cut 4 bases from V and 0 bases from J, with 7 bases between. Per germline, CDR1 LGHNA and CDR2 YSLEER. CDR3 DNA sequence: TGCGCCAGCAGCCCTTCGCGCTCTGGAAACACCATATATTTT. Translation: CASSPSRSGNTIYF.

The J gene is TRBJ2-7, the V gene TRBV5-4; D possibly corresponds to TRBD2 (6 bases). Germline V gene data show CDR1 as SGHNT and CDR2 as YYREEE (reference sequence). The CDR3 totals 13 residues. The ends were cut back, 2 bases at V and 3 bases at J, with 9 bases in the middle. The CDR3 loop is CASSFGEVYEQYF. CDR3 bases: TGTGCCAGCAGCTTCGGGGAGGTCTACGAGCAGTACTTC.

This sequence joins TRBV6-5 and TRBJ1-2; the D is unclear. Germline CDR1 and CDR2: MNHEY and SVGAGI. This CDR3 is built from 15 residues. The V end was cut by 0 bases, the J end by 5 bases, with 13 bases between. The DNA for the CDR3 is TGTGCCAGCAGTTACTCAATGTCGAGGGCATATGGCTACACCTTC. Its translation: CASSYSMSRAYGYTF.

The CDR3 nucleotides are TGTGCCAGCAGAGCCGACAGGCTCCTCAGCACTGAAGCTTTCTTT. Amino acids: CASRADRLLSTEAFF. The chain has TRBV2 and TRBJ1-1; D possibly corresponds to TRBD1 (6 bases). The V gene lost 6 bases and the J gene lost 4 bases, with 18 bases spanning the gap. The CDR3 contains 15 residues. Germline loops: CDR1 SNHLY, CDR2 FYNNEI.

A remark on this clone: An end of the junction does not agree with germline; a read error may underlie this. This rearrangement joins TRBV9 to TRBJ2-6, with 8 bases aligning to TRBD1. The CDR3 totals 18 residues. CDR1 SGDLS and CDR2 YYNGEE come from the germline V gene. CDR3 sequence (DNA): TGTGCCAGCAGCCCTCAGGTGGGCAGGGGGCCTGGGGCCAACGGCCTGACTTTC. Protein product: CASSPQVGRGPGANGLTF.

The DNA of the CDR3 is TGTGCCAGTAAGGGGAAGAGTAGACGATTGAACACTGAAGCTTTCTTT. Translating it yields CASKGKSRRLNTEAFF. J is TRBJ1-1 and V is TRBV19; the D gene is possibly TRBD1 (5 bases). Germline CDR1 LNHDA, CDR2 SQIVND (reference sequence). The CDR3 runs to 16 residues. With 7 bases removed from V and 0 bases from J, the gap between germline ends came to 18 bases.

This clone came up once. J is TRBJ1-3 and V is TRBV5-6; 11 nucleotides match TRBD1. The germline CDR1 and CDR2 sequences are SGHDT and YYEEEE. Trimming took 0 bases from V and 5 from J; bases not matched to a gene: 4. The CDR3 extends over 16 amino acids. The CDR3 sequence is CASSLGGTGGRNTIYF. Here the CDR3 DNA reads TGTGCCAGCAGCTTGGGAGGGACAGGGGGAAGAAACACCATATATTTT. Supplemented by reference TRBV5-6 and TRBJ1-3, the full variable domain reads DAGVTQSPTHLIKTRGQQVTLRCSPKSGHDTVSWYQQALGQGPQFIFQYYEEEERQRGNFPDRFSGHQFPNYSSELNVNALLLGDSALYLCASSLGGTGGRNTIYFGEGSWLTVV.

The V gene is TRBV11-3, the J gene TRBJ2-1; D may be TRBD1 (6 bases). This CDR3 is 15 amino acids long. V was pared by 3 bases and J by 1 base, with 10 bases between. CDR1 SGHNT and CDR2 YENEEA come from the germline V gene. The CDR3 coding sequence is TGTGCCAGCAGCTTCAGTACAGGGTCCTACAATGAGCAGTTCTTC. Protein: CASSFSTGSYNEQFF.

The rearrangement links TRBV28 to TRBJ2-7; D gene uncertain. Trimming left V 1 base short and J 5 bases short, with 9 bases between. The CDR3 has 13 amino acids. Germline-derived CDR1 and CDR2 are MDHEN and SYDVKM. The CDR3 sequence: CASSLSREDEQYF. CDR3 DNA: TGTGCCAGCAGTTTATCTCGCGAAGACGAGCAGTACTTC.

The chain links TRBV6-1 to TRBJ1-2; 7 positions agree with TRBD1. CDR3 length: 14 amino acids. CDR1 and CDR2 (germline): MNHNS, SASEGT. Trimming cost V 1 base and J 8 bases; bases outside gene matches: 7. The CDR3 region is CASSEGYRGHGYTF. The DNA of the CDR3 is TGTGCCAGCAGTGAAGGGTATAGGGGGCACGGCTACACCTTC.

CDR3 loop: CASRRRLDTGELFF. For the CDR3, the DNA is TGTGCCAGCAGACGGCGGCTGGACACCGGGGAGCTGTTTTTT. The V gene is TRBV6-4, the J gene TRBJ2-2; D uncertain. The CDR3 spans 14 residues. Looked up from germline, CDR1 is MRHNA and CDR2 is SNTAGT. Trimming shortened V by 6 bases and J by 3 bases, and 11 bases separated the two germline ends.

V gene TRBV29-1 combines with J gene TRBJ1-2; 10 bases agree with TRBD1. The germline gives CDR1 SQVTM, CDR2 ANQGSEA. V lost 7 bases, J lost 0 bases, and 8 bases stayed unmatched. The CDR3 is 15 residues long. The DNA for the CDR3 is TGCAGCGCTACACCGGGACAGGGGTCTAACTATGGCTACACCTTC. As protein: CSATPGQGSNYGYTF.

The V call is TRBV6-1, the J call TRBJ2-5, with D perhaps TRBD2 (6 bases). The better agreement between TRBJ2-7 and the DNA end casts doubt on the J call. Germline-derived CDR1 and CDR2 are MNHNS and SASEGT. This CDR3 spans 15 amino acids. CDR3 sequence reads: CASSEWGRSSYEQYF. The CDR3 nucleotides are TGTGCCAGCAGTGAATGGGGGAGGAGCTCCTACGAGCAGTACTTC.

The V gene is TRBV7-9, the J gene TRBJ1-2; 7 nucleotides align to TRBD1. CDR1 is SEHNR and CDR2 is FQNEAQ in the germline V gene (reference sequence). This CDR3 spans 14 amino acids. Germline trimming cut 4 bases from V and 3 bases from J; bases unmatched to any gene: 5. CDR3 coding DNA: TGTGCCAGCAGCTCCGTCAGGGGGGACTATGGCTACACCTTC. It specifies CASSSVRGDYGYTF.

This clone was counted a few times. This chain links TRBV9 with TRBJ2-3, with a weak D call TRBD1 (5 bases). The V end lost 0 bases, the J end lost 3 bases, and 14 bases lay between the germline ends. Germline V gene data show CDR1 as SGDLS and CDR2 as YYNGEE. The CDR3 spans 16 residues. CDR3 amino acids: CASSVGLDRWTDTQYF. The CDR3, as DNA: TGTGCCAGCAGCGTAGGACTCGACAGATGGACAGATACGCAGTATTTT. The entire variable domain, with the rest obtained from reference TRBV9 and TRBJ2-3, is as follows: DSGVTQTPKHLITATGQRVTLRCSPRSGDLSVYWYQQSLDQGLQFLIQYYNGEERAKGNILERFSAQQFPDLHSELNLSSLELGDSALYFCASSVGLDRWTDTQYFGPGTRLTVL.

The CDR3 protein is CASSKAPGEENQPQHF. In nucleotides, the CDR3 is TGTGCCAGCAGCAAAGCCCCAGGGGAAGAAAATCAGCCCCAGCATTTT. V usage is TRBV21-1 and J usage is TRBJ1-5; TRBD1 is the table's D call, not checked against the DNA. TRBV21-1 is marked as a pseudogene. This CDR3 has 16 amino acids.

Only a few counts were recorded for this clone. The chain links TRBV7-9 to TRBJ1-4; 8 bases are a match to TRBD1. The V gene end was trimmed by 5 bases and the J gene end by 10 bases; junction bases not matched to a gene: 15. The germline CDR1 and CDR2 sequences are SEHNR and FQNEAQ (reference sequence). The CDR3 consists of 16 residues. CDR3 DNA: TGTGCCAGCAGCCACGGGAGCGTAGGACAGGGAGGAAAACTGTTTTTT. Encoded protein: CASSHGSVGQGGKLFF.

CDR3 amino acids: CASSLGGGPYEQYF. The DNA for the CDR3 is TGTGCCAGCTCACTAGGCGGGGGCCCTTACGAGCAGTACTTC. V gene TRBV18 combines with J gene TRBJ2-5, with a tentative D call TRBD2 (7 bases). The J call may be incorrect, as the DNA end agrees better with TRBJ2-7. This CDR3 is 14 amino acids long. Germline assignment: CDR1 KGHSH and CDR2 LQKENI.

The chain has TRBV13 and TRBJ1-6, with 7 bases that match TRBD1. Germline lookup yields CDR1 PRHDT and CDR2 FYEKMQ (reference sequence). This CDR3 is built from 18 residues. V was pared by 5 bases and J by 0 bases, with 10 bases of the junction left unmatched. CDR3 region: CASSNNPGGSSYNSPLHF. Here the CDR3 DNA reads TGTGCCAGCAGCAACAATCCAGGGGGAAGCTCCTATAATTCACCCCTCCACTTT. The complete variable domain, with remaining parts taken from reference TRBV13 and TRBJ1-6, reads AAGVIQSPRHLIKEKRETATLKCYPIPRHDTVYWYQQGPGQDPQFLISFYEKMQSDKGSIPDRFSAQQFSDYHSELNMSSLELGDSALYFCASSNNPGGSSYNSPLHFGNGTRLTVT.

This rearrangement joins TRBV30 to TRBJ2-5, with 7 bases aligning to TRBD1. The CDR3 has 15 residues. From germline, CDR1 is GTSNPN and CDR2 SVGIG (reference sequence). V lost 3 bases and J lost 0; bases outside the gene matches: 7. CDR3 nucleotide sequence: TGTGCCTGGAGCGTGACAGGGTTTTACCAAGAGACCCAGTACTTC. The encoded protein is CAWSVTGFYQETQYF.

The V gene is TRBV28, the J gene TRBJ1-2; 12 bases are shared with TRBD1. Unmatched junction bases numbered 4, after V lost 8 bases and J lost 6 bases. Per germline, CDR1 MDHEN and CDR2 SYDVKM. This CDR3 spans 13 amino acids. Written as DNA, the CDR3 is TGTGCCAGCGGGACAGGGGGCGGGAATGGCTACACCTTC. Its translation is CASGTGGGNGYTF.

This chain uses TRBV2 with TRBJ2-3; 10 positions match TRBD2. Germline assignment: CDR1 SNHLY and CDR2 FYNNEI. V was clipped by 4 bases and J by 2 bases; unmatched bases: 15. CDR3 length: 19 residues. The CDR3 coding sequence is TGTGCCAGCAGTGTTTCGGTGCTAGCGGGGGCGACTGACACAGATACGCAGTATTTT. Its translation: CASSVSVLAGATDTDTQYF.

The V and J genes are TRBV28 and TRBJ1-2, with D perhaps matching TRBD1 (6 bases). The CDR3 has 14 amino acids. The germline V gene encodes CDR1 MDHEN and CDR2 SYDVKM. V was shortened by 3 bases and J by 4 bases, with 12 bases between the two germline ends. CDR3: CASSFGRGPYGYTF. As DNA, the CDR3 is TGTGCCAGCAGTTTTGGCAGGGGCCCCTATGGCTACACCTTC.

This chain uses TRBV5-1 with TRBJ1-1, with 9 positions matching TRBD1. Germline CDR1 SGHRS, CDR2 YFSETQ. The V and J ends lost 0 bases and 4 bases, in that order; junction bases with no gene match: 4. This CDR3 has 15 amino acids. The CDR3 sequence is CASSLEGTGITEAFF. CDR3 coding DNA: TGCGCCAGCAGCTTGGAGGGGACAGGGATCACTGAAGCTTTCTTT. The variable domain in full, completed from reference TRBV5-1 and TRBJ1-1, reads KAGVTQTPRYLIKTRGQQVTLSCSPISGHRSVSWYQQTPGQGLQFLFEYFSETQRNKGNFPGRFSGRQFSNSRSEMNVSTLELGDSALYLCASSLEGTGITEAFFGQGTRLTVV.

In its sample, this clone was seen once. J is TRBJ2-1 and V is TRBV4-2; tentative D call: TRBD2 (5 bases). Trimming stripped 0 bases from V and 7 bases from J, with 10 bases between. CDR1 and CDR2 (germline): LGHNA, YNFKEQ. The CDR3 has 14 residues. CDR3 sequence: CASSQDLDLNEQFF. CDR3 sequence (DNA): TGTGCCAGCAGCCAAGACTTGGACTTGAATGAGCAGTTCTTC.

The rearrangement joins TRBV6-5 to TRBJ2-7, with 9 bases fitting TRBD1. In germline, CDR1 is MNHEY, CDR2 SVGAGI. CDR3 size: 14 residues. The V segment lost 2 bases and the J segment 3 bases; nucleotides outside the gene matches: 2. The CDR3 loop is CASSYGTGYYEQYF. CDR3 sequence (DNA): TGTGCCAGCAGTTACGGGACAGGGTACTACGAGCAGTACTTC.